This T cell receptor (beta chain) appears in the sequencing data of a study of long-term antiretroviral therapy in people with HIV. Regarding the study as a whole: Blood, drawn from about 2004 to 2018, may reflect older ART regimens. The range of CDR3 lengths in HIV repertoires proved narrower than that found in controls.

Each specimen consisted of 1-10 million cryopreserved PBMC prior to extraction of DNA. The germline V and J ends were trimmed by 2 bases and 3 bases, with 10 bases remaining between them. CDR3 length: 14 residues. Of note for this clone: Its antigen is undetermined.

Runs used v3.0 of the immunoSEQ assay and were done at survey level. The protocol was immunoSEQ multiplex PCR, while the TCRdb copy is restricted to in-frame clones and leaves out a portion. The sample lists 25,000 to 30,000 clones, roughly 84% occurring once. This sample comprised unsorted PBMCs, obtained 0.8 years after starting antiretroviral therapy. The sequence derives from a woman in her thirties with HIV. This chain joins TRBV23-1 and TRBJ1-2, with D perhaps matching TRBD1 (5 bases). TRBV23-1 is noted as an ORF with a role that remains uncertain. The DNA of the CDR3 is TGCGCCAGCAGTCAAGTCAGGGAACACTATGGCTACACCTTC. Its translation is CASSQVREHYGYTF.